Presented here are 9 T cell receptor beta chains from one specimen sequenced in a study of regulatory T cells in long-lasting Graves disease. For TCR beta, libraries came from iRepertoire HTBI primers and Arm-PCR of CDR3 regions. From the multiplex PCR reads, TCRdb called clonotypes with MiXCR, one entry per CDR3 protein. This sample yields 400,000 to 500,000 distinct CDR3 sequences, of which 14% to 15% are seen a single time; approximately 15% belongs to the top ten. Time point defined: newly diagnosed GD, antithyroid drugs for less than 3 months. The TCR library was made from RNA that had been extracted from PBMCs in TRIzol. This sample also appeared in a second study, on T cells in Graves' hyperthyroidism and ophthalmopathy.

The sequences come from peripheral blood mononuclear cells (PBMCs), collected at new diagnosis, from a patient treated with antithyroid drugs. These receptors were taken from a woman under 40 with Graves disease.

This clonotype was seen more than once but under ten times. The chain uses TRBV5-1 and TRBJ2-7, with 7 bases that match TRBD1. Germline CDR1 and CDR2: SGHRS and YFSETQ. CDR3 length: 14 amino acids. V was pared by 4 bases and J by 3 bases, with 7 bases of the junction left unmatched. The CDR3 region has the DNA TGCGCCAGCAGCAAAACAGGGGTAGGCTACGAGCAGTACTTC. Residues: CASSKTGVGYEQYF.

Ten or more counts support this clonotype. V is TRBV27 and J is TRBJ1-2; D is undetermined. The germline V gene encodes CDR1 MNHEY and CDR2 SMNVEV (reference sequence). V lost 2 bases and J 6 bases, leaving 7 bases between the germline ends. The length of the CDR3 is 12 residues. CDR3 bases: TGTGCCAGCAGTTTACCCGGGCATGGCTACACCTTC. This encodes CASSLPGHGYTF.

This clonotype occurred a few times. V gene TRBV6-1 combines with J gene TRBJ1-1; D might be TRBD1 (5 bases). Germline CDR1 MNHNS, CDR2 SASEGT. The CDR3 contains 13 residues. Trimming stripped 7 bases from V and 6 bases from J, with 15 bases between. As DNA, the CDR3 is TGTGCCAGCAATTTTGGGTTCAGGGCTGAAGCTTTCTTT. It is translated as CASNFGFRAEAFF.

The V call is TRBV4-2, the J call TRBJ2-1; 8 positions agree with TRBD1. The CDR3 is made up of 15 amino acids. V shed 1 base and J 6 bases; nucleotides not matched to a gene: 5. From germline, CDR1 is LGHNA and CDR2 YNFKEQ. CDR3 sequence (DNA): TGTGCCAGCAGCCAAGCAACAGGGGGTAGCAATGAGCAGTTCTTC. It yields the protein CASSQATGGSNEQFF.

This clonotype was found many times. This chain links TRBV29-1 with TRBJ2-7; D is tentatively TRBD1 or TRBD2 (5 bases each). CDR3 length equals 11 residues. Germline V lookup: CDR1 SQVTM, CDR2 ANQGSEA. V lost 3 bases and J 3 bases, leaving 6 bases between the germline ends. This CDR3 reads CSVERGYEQYF. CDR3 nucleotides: TGCAGCGTTGAGAGGGGCTACGAGCAGTACTTC.

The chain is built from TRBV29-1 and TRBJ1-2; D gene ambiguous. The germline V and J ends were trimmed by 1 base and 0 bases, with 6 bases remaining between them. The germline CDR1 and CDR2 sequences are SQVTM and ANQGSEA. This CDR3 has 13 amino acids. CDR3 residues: CSVEGSSNYGYTF. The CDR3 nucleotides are TGCAGCGTTGAAGGGAGTTCTAACTATGGCTACACCTTC. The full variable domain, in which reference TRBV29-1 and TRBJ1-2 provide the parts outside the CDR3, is SAVISQKPSRDICQRGTSLTIQCQVDSQVTMMFWYRQQPGQSLTLIATANQGSEATYESGFVIDKFPISRPNLTFSTLTVSNMSPEDSSIYLCSVEGSSNYGYTFGSGTRLTVV.

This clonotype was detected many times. The CDR3 loop reads CASSATSGNIQYF. CDR3 nucleotides: TGTGCCAGCAGTGCGACTAGCGGAAACATTCAGTACTTC. The rearrangement links TRBV12-3 or TRBV12-4 to TRBJ2-4; 9 bases line up with TRBD2. V lost 5 bases to trimming and J lost 6 bases; unmatched junction nucleotides: 2. CDR3 length: 13 residues.

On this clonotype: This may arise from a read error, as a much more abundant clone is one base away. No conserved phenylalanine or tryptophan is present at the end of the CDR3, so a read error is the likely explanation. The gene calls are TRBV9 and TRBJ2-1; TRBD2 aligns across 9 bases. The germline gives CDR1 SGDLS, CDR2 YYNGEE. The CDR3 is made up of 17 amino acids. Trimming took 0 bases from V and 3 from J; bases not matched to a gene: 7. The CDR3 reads CASSVAIGRGGYNEQFL. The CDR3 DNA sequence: TGTGCCAGCAGCGTAGCTATCGGGCGGGGGGGCTACAATGAGCAGTTCCTC.

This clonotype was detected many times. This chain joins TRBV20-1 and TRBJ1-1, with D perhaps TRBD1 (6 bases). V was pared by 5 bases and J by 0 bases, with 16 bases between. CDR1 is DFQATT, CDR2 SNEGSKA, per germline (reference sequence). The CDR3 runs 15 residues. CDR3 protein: CSALQTTGLNTEAFF. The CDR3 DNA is TGCAGTGCTCTACAGACTACAGGGCTGAACACTGAAGCTTTCTTT.